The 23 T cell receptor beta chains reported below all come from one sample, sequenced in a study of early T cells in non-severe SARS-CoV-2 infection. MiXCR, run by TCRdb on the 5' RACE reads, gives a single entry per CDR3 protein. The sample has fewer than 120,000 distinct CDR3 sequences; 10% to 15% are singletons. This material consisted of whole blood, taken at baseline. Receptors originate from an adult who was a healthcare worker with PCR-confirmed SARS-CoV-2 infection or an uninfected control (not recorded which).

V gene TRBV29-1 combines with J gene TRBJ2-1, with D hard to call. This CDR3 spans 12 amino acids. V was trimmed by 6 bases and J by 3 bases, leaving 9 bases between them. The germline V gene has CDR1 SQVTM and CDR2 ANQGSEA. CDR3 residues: CSVKIIYNEQFF. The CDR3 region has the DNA TGCAGCGTCAAAATCATCTACAATGAGCAGTTCTTC.

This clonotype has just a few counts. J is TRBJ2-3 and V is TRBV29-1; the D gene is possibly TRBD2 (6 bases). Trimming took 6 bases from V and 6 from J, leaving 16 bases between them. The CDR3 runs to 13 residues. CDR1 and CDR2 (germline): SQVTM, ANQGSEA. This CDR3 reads CSVSTSKRDTQYF. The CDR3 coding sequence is TGCAGCGTGTCCACTAGCAAGCGCGATACGCAGTATTTT.

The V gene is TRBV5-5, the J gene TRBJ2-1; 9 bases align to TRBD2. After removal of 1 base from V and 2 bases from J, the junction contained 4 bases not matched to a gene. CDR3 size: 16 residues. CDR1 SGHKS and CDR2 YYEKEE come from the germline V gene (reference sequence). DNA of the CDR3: TGTGCCAGCAGCTTGAGCCTAGCGGGGACCTACAATGAGCAGTTCTTC. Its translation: CASSLSLAGTYNEQFF. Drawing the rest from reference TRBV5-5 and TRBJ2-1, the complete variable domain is DAGVTQSPTHLIKTRGQQVTLRCSPISGHKSVSWYQQVLGQGPQFIFQYYEKEERGRGNFPDRFSARQFPNYSSELNVNALLLGDSALYLCASSLSLAGTYNEQFFGPGTRLTVL.

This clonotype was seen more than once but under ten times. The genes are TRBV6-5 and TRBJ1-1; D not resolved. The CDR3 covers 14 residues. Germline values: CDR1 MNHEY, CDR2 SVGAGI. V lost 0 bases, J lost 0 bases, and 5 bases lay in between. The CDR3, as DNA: TGTGCCAGCAGTTACTCGAAGGTGAACACTGAAGCTTTCTTT. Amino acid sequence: CASSYSKVNTEAFF.

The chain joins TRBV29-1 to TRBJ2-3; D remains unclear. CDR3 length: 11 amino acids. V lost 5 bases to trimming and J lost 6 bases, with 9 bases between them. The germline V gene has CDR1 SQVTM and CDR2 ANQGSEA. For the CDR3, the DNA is TGCAGCGTTCACAGCGACGATACGCAGTATTTT. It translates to CSVHSDDTQYF.

CDR3 DNA: TGTGCCAGCAGTGAAGCGGGAAGGGGGTTCAATTCACCCCTCCACTTT. Encoded protein: CASSEAGRGFNSPLHF. This chain links TRBV2 with TRBJ1-6; possible D gene TRBD1, 6 bases. With 0 bases removed from V and 7 bases from J, the gap between germline ends came to 13 bases. The CDR3 has 16 amino acids. In germline, CDR1 is SNHLY, CDR2 FYNNEI.

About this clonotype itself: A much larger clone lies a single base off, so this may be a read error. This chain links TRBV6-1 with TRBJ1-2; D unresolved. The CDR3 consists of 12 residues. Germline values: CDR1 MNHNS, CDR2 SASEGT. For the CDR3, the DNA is TGTGCCAGCAAAAGCCAAGCCTATGGCTGCACCTTC. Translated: CASKSQAYGCTF.

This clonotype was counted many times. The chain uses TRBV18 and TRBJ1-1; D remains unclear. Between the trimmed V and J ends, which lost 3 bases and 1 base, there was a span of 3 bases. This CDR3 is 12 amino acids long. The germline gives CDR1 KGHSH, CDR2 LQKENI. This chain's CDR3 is CASSPENTEAFF. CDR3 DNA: TGTGCCAGCTCACCGGAGAACACTGAAGCTTTCTTT.

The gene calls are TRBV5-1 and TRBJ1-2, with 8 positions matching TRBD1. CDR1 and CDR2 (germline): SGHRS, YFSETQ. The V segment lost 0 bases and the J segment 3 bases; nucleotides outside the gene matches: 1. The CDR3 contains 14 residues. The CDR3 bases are TGCGCCAGCAGCTTGGTGGGACAGGACTATGGCTACACCTTC. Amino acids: CASSLVGQDYGYTF.

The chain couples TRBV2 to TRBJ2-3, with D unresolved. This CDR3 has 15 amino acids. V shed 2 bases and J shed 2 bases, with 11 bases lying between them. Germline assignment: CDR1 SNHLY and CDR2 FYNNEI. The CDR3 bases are TGTGCCAGCAGTGAACTCAGGCCTCACACAGATACGCAGTATTTT. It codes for CASSELRPHTDTQYF.

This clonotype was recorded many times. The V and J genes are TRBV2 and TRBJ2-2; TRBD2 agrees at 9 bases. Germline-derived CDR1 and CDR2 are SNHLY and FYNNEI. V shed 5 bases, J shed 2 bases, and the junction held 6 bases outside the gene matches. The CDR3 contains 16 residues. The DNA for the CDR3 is TGTGCCAGCAGTAACAGCGGGGGGTTAAACACCGGGGAGCTGTTTTTT. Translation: CASSNSGGLNTGELFF. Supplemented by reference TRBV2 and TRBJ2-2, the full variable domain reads EPEVTQTPSHQVTQMGQEVILRCVPISNHLYFYWYRQILGQKVEFLVSFYNNEISEKSEIFDDQFSVERPDGSNFTLKIRSTKLEDSAMYFCASSNSGGLNTGELFFGEGSRLTVL.

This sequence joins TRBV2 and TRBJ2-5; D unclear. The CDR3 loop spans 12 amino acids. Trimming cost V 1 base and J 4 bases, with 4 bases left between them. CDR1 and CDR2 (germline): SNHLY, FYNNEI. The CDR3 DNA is TGTGCCAGCAGTGAAGTCCCAGAGACCCAGTACTTC. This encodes CASSEVPETQYF.

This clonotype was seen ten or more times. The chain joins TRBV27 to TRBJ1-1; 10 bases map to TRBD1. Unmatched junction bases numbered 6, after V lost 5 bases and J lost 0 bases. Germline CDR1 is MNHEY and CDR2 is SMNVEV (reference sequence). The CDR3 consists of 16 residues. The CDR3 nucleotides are TGTGCCAGCAGTCCCGGGACAGGGGAAATGAACACTGAAGCTTTCTTT. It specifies CASSPGTGEMNTEAFF.

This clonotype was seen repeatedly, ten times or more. As DNA, the CDR3 is TGTGCCAGCAGCCCCCTTCCGGTGGCTCCAACAGATACGCAGTATTTT. Protein: CASSPLPVAPTDTQYF. The gene calls are TRBV7-9 and TRBJ2-3; D call uncertain. CDR3 length: 16 residues. Deletions cut 5 bases from V and 3 bases from J, with 18 bases between. Germline V lookup: CDR1 SEHNR, CDR2 FQNEAQ (reference sequence). Supplemented by reference TRBV7-9 and TRBJ2-3, the full variable domain reads DTGVSQNPRHKITKRGQNVTFRCDPISEHNRLYWYRQTLGQGPEFLTYFQNEAQLEKSRLLSDRFSAERPKGSFSTLEIQRTEQGDSAMYLCASSPLPVAPTDTQYFGPGTRLTVL.

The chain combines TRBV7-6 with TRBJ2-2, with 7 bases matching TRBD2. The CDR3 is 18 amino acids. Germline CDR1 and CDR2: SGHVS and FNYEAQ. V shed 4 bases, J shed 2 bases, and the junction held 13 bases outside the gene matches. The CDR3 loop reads CASSSRSRAGINTGELFF. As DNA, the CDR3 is TGTGCCAGCAGCTCCCGGTCTAGAGCGGGGATAAACACCGGGGAGCTGTTTTTT.

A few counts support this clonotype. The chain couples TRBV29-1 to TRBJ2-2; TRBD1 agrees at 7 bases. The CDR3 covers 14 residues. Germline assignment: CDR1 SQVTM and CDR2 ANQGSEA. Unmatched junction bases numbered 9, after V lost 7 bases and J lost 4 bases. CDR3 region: CSARRDSLTGELFF. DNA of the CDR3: TGCAGCGCCAGACGGGACAGCCTCACCGGGGAGCTGTTTTTT.

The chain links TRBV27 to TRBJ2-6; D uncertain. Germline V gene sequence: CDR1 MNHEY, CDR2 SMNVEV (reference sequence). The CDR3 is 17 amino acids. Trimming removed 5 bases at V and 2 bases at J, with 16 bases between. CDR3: CASSISPARTGANVLTF. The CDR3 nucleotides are TGTGCCAGCAGTATTTCCCCTGCTCGAACTGGGGCCAACGTCCTGACTTTC.

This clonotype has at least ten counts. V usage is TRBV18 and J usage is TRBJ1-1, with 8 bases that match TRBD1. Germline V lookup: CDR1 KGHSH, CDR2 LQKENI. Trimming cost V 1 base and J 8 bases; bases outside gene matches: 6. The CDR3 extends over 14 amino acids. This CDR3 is CASSPRGQVKEAFF. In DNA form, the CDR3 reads TGTGCCAGCTCACCACGGGGACAGGTGAAAGAAGCTTTCTTT.

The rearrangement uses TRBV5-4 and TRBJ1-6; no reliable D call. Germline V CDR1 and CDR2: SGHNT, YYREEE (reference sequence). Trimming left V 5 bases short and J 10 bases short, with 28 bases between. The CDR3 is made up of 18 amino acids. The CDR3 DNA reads TGTGCCAGCAGATTGAATATTTTTCGCGGGATCTTACAATCACCCCTCCACTTT. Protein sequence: CASRLNIFRGILQSPLHF.

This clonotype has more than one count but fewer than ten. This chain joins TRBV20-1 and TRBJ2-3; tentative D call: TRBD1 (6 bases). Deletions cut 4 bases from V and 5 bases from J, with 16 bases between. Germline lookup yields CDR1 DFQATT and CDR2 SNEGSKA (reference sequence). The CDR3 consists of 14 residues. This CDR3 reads CSATAGASGDTQYF. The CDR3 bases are TGCAGTGCTACCGCAGGGGCTTCTGGAGATACGCAGTATTTT.

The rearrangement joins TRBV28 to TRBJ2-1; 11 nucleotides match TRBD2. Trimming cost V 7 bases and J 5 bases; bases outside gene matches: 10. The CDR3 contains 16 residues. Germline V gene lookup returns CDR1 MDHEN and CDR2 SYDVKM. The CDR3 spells CASTLWGLAVNNEQFF. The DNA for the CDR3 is TGTGCCAGCACCCTTTGGGGACTAGCGGTAAACAATGAGCAGTTCTTC.

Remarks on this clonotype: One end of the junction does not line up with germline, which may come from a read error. CDR3 sequence: CASSSEVSSENTIYF. CDR3 sequence (DNA): TGTGCCAGCAGCTCCGAAGTGAGCTCTGAAAACACCATATATTTT. The chain uses TRBV7-2 and TRBJ1-3; D is unresolved. The CDR3 totals 15 residues. Germline values: CDR1 SGHTA, CDR2 FQGNSA.

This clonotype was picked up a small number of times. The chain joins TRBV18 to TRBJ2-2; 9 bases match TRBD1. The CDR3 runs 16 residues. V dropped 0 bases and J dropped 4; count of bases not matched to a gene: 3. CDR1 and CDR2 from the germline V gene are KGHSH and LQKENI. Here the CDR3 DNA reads TGTGCCAGCTCACCACCGGGACAGGGTTTCACCGGGGAGCTGTTTTTT. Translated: CASSPPGQGFTGELFF.